The T cell receptor (beta chain) described here comes from a study of post-analysis software for immune sequencing data. This clonotype occurred a few times. Its antigen is unidentified. Every TCR beta cDNA library bore unique molecular identifiers. It was from about 0.98 to 11 million T cells that 500,000 or so cDNA molecules came. TCRdb reprocessed the PCR reads via MiXCR and lists one record per CDR3 protein. The repertoire holds roughly 800,000 distinct CDR3 sequences, with under 70% as singletons. Overall study results and limits: Relative to controls, patients had five TRBV segments at higher frequency, with TRBV5-6, TRBV5-1 and TRBV20-1 among these. Compared against controls, patients with multiple sclerosis displayed significantly lower normalized Chao1 diversity.

The CDR3 consists of 14 residues. The V segment lost 7 bases and the J segment 6 bases; nucleotides outside the gene matches: 7. CDR1 is MNHNY, CDR2 SVGAGI, per germline (reference sequence). The V call is TRBV6-6, the J call TRBJ2-1, with 9 positions matching TRBD1. The sample taken for sequencing was blood. This sequence originates from a girl aged 5-17 years with multiple sclerosis. The CDR3 coding sequence is TGTGCCAGCAAGCCGGGACAGGGTGCCAATGAGCAGTTCTTC. This gives the protein CASKPGQGANEQFF.